The T cell receptor beta chain under discussion was sequenced for a study of response to subunit inactivated influenza vaccine. Findings of the study overall: T cells newly recruited by each seasonal influenza vaccination are few, the authors suggested.

One entry per CDR3 protein, called by TCRdb with MiXCR from the RT-PCR reads. The data hold approximately 480,000 distinct CDR3 sequences, with approximately 10% observed a single time. This clonotype was found a few times. Antigen specificity is unknown. The specimen was PBMCs from blood, collected about 40 days after vaccination. The receptor was isolated from a man aged 50 or older who received an inactivated influenza vaccine.

CDR3 in amino acids: CASSLPSLRDTSFMNTEAFF. Written as DNA, the CDR3 is TGTGCCAGCAGTTTACCATCTCTCCGGGACACCAGTTTTATGAACACTGAAGCTTTCTTT. This rearrangement joins TRBV28 to TRBJ1-1; possible D gene TRBD1, 6 bases. Trimming removed 2 bases from V and 0 bases from J, with 25 bases in between. Germline loops: CDR1 MDHEN, CDR2 SYDVKM. This CDR3 is 20 amino acids long.